Below, one TCR beta chain is given with its context. Its antigen is not yet known. No clone much larger than this one lies a single base away; base qualities are absent. TCRbeta CDR3 regions were amplified from genomic DNA by means of the immunoSEQ Assay, a bias-controlled multiplex PCR. The source study handled its data this way. Nucleated cell counts per sample were estimated from amplification of reference gene primers within the assay. To quantify the absolute abundance of each unique TCRbeta CDR3 rearrangement, sequence reads were collapsed and filtered. For each sample, productive Simpson clonality was calculated as the square root of Simpson's diversity index over productive rearrangements. The clones in this table, taken by TCRdb from immuneACCESS, are in-frame only. Not every clone is retained; where verified, under half of the shortfall comes from an unresolved V gene, and the cause of the rest is unknown. The V and J calls and clone size come from that table; D and trimming were worked out from the DNA. This sample has about 51,000 clones in its table, and approximately 91% of those were observed once. The ten largest clonotypes hold around 2.7% of the sample.

Whole blood was collected in K2EDTA tubes by collaborating institutions according to the institutions' own protocols. Collaborator samples were shipped for TCRbeta analysis as frozen whole blood, isolated PBMCs, or DNA extracted from either sample type. This record comes from a study of blood T cell repertoires in COVID-19 (dated by TCRdb to the early 2020s). With regard to the full study: The collaborator samples originated in the United States, Italy and Spain and spanned the acute and convalescent phases of COVID-19. The material from the prospective study consisted of cDNA or gDNA derived from T cells, B-cell-depleted T cells, or PBMCs. The dataset comprised deeply sampled blood TCRbeta repertoires from subjects exposed to, actively infected with, or recovered from COVID-19. The repertoires were made available in a free public database intended to serve as a resource for research on the immune response to SARS-CoV-2. The samples were drawn from the first 160 participants of the ongoing ImmuneRACE study and from 1,200 or so subjects provided by 6 global collaborators. A de-identified subject ID, COVID-19 status, age in years and sex were almost always included in the sample metadata. Where available, HLA class I and class II types were obtained from metadata supplied by the sample provider rather than from assay-based typing. Findings and caveats that apply to the study as a whole: The amount of clinical and demographic metadata varied by source and participant and was provided uncurated.

Input material: peripheral blood. The clonotype comes from a man between 50 and 59 years old with active COVID-19.

The CDR3 in this case is CAISENTLGGEQFF. The DNA sequence follows: TGTGCCATCAGTGAAAACACCCTAGGAGGAGAGCAGTTCTTC. The chain links TRBV10-3 with TRBJ2-1; TRBD2 is possibly the D segment (5 matching bases). Deletion took 3 bases off V and 10 bases off J, with a span of 16 bases between the germline ends. CDR1 ENHRY and CDR2 SYGVKD were looked up in the germline V gene. The cysteine opens and the phenylalanine closes a CDR3 of 14 amino acids. Only CDR3 DNA is held: 42 bases, read in frame from base 1.